This TCR beta chain was sequenced during a study of shared clonotypes between healthy human individuals (dated by TCRdb to the early 2020s). In terms of the full investigation: Two women and three men aged 18 to 49 years were included in the cohort. For each donor, three plates each were used for CD4 naive and CD4 memory, two plates were used for CD8 naive, and one plate was used for CD8 memory. Blood TCR repertoires of four to six healthy adults were deeply sequenced to estimate repertoire size and the extent of clonotype sharing between individuals. Each donor's leukapheresis produced roughly between about 0.8 and 8.9 billion PBMCs. Libraries were prepared and TCR repertoires were sequenced by different laboratories using diverse techniques, in order to increase sequencing depth and limit assay-specific biases. Findings and caveats that apply to the study as a whole: Higher generation probabilities were observed for clonotypes shared by all four sorted-subset donors than for non-shared clonotypes. Pairwise subsampling led to the expectation that sequencing depth would affect the degree of clonotype sharing among donors. Sharing across a few donors was observed for approximately 4.6% of naive CD4, 3.5% of naive CD8, 2% to 2.5% of memory CD4, and 0.4% of memory CD8 clonotypes. Naive subsets generally had larger estimated clonotype richness than memory subsets. Incomplete sequencing was indicated by rarefaction of sorted-subset datasets, despite the large sequencing depth. Sampling was limited to blood, and TCR repertoires in tissue likely differ from TCR repertoires in blood. The small number of donors limited the genetic and exposure-history diversity represented.

The donors were healthy, HIV-negative adults with no recently reported acute infections or vaccinations. Every donor was a Caucasian adult living in Nashville, Tennessee, USA. CD4+ T cells were enriched by magnetic negative selection; naive cells were then positively selected on CD45RA, and the negative fraction formed the memory subset. Blood was obtained by leukapheresis, after which PBMCs were separated by Ficoll-Histopaque density gradient centrifugation and cryopreserved in liquid nitrogen vapor phase. Analytical flow cytometry was used to check the purity and quantity of every magnetically sorted T cell population. Genomic DNA was isolated from each sorted fraction and quantified by UV absorbance on a Nanodrop 2000c. Taken from the germline V gene, the CDR1 and CDR2 loops are MDHEN and SYDVKM. Inclusive of the bounding cysteine and phenylalanine, the CDR3 is 14 residues long. CDR3 DNA is the only sequence kept; it has 42 bases, read in frame from the first base. Relative to germline, V is 5 bases shorter and J is 2 bases shorter, with 13 bases between their ends.

Using the deep immunoSEQ assay, TCR CDR3 regions were amplified from genomic DNA by multiplex PCR. Genomic DNA extracted from each cell subset was distributed evenly over all wells of several immunoSEQ 96-well plates, and each plate served as one replicate. For sorted subsets, 150 to 200 ng genomic DNA, equal to approximately 30,000 T cell genomes, was loaded into each replicate PCR. Purified libraries were quantified with a Qubit 3.0 fluorometer, sized on a Bioanalyzer 2100, and re-quantified with the KAPA Library Quantification kit. Each immunoSEQ 96-well plate was sequenced on its own single-read 150-cycle Illumina NextSeq 550 flow cell. The study's processing was this. Because the immunoSEQ output included only junctional sequences and no quality scores, the filtering could not be the same as the filtering used for full-length reads. To assign V/J genes and CDR3, sequences were annotated against IMGT germline references using PyIR, a Python wrapper for IgBLAST v1.9. Reads with weak V/J assignments (E-value above 1e-6), missing CDR3, stop codons, out-of-frame junctions, or ambiguous translated residues were removed. V3J clonotypes were defined as sequences sharing an identical inferred V gene, J gene, and CDR3 amino acid sequence. The percentage overlap between two repertoires was calculated by dividing the number of shared unique clonotypes by the size of the smaller repertoire. RTK rarefaction, the Chao1 estimator, and Recon v2.1 estimates of unobserved clonotypes were used to assess repertoire richness. OLGA was used to compute generation probabilities for all TCRbeta clonotypes that the gDNA method yielded from several donors. Entries here come from immuneACCESS through TCRdb and include only in-frame sequences with V and J called. Some clones fail to appear in such tables; in the studies checked, an unresolved V gene covers under half of the shortfall, and the cause of the remainder is unknown. V, J and clone size were drawn from that table, and D and trimming were deduced from the DNA. The sample profile shows some 2.4 million clones; 93% of them were found once. Around 0.4% of the sample goes to the ten largest clones.

Remarks on this clone: The antigen it recognizes is unknown. Base-call qualities are not available, and no considerably larger clone is one nucleotide away.

In this chain, TRBV28 is recombined with TRBJ2-7, with TRBD2 tentatively as D gene (5 bases match). The TCR originated in a young man in good health. Some clones in this sample may be carry-over from other donors' samples. Sample: naive CD4+ T cells from PBMCs. The cell subset or site tag for this specimen amounts to: CD45RA+ positively selected. The CDR3 region reads CASSASGTTYEQYF. The bases read TGTGCCAGCAGTGCCTCGGGAACAACCTACGAGCAGTACTTC.